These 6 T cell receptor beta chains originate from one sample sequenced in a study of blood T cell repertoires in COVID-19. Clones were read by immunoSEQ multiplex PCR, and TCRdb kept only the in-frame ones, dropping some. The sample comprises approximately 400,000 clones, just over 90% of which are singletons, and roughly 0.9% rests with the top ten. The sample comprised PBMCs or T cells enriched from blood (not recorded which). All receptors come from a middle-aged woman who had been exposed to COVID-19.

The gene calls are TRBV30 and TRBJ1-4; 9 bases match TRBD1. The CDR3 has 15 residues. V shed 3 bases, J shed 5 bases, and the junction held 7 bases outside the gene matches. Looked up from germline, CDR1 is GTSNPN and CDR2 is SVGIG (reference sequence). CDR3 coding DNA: TGTGCCTGGAGGCCGGGACAGGGAGGGAATGAAAAACTGTTTTTT. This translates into CAWRPGQGGNEKLFF.

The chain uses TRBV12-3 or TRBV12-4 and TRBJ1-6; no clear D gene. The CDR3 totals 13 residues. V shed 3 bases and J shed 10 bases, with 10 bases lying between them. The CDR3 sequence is CASSFYTLSPLHF. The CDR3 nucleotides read TGTGCCAGCAGTTTTTACACCCTGTCACCCCTCCACTTT.

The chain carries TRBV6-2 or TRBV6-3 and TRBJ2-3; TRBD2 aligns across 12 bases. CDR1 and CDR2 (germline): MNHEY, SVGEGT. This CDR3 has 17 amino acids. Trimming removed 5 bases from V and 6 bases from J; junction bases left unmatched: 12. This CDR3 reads CASSTWTSGNVGDTQYF. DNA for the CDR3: TGTGCCAGCAGTACGTGGACTAGCGGGAATGTGGGGGATACGCAGTATTTT.

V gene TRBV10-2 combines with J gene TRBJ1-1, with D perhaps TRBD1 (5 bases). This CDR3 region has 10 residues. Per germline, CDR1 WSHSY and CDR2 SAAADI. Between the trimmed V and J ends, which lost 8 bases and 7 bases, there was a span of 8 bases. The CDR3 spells CASADIEAFF. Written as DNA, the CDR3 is TGCGCCAGCGCGGACATTGAAGCTTTCTTT.

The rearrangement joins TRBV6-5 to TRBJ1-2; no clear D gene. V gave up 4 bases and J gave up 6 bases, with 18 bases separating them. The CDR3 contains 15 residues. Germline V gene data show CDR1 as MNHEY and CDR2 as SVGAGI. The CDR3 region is CASSSNRLGMNGYTF. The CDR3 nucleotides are TGTGCCAGCAGTTCCAACAGATTGGGTATGAATGGCTACACCTTC.

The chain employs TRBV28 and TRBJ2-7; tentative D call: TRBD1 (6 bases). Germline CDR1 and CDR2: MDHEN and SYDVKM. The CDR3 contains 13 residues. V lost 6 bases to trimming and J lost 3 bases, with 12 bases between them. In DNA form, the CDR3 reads TGTGCCAGCAGATCGGACAGAGACTACGAGCAGTACTTC. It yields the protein CASRSDRDYEQYF.